This record concerns one T cell receptor (beta chain) sequence. This sample was taken from a study of blood T cell repertoires in COVID-19. For the study at large: Whether acute or convalescent, the COVID-19 samples came from the United States, Italy and Spain.

Profiling relied on immunoSEQ multiplex PCR, and the TCRdb table lists in-frame clones only, not all of them. Of some 200,000 clones listed, 80% to 90% are singletons. Sequenced material: peripheral blood. The source of this sequence is a man in his thirties or forties with active or convalescent COVID-19.

The CDR3 coding sequence is TGCAGTGCCCCGACTGTCAATGAGCAGTTCTTC. Translating it yields CSAPTVNEQFF. The chain couples TRBV20-1 to TRBJ2-1; D remains ambiguous. Germline V CDR1 and CDR2: DFQATT, SNEGSKA (reference sequence). The CDR3 totals 11 residues. V was cut by 6 bases and J by 6 bases, with 9 bases left in between.